The 10 T cell receptor beta chains presented below share a single source sample, sequenced in a study of shared clonotypes between healthy human individuals. Profiling relied on immunoSEQ multiplex PCR, and the TCRdb table lists in-frame clones only, not all of them. The profile covers some 1.5 million clones, with 95% to 99% appearing a single time and around 0.45% taken by the ten largest. Sequencing used naive CD4+ T cells sorted from blood. Specified subset: CD45RA+ positively selected. These receptors were collected from a man aged 30-40 years in good health.

This chain joins TRBV7-2 and TRBJ2-4, with a tentative D call TRBD2 (6 bases). V was pared by 1 base and J by 7 bases, with 8 bases between. The CDR3 length is 13 residues. Germline V gene sequence: CDR1 SGHTA, CDR2 FQGNSA. As DNA, the CDR3 is TGTGCCAGCAGCTTAGGTGGGGGGAACATTCAGTACTTC. As protein: CASSLGGGNIQYF.

The rearrangement links TRBV4-2 to TRBJ2-5; a weak D match, TRBD2 (6 bases). V was trimmed by 0 bases and J by 2 bases, leaving 13 bases between them. This CDR3 is 16 amino acids long. Germline V gene sequence: CDR1 LGHNA, CDR2 YNFKEQ. The CDR3 nucleotides read TGTGCCAGCAGCCAAGATATTTCGGGAGTACAAGAGACCCAGTACTTC. Protein sequence: CASSQDISGVQETQYF.

The CDR3 reads CASTRLAGATGELFF. In DNA, the CDR3 is TGTGCCAGCACTCGGCTAGCGGGAGCCACCGGGGAGCTGTTTTTT. The chain has TRBV27 and TRBJ2-2; 10 bases align to TRBD2. The CDR3 is made up of 15 amino acids. The junction had 6 bases not matched to a gene; V was cut back by 7 bases and J by 4 bases. Per germline, CDR1 MNHEY and CDR2 SMNVEV (reference sequence).

This sequence joins TRBV15 and TRBJ2-1, with D maybe TRBD2 (5 bases). The CDR3 sequence is 13 residues long. Germline CDR1 and CDR2: LNHNV and YYDKDF (reference sequence). Between the trimmed V and J ends, which lost 3 bases and 13 bases, there was a span of 16 bases. This CDR3 reads CATSRPLAGAQFF. The CDR3 nucleotides are TGTGCCACCAGCAGGCCCCTAGCAGGAGCACAGTTCTTC. The whole variable domain, filled in from reference TRBV15 and TRBJ2-1, reads DAMVIQNPRYQVTQFGKPVTLSCSQTLNHNVMYWYQQKSSQAPKLLFHYYDKDFNNEADTPDNFQSRRPNTSFCFLDIRSPGLGDTAMYLCATSRPLAGAQFFGPGTRLTVL.

V usage is TRBV18 and J usage is TRBJ2-1, with 7 nucleotides matching TRBD2. Per germline, CDR1 KGHSH and CDR2 LQKENI. Losses at the gene ends were 6 bases for V and 9 bases for J; bases not matched to a gene: 14. The CDR3 runs to 15 residues. The CDR3 DNA reads as TGTGCCAGCTCGAGTACGGGAGGATTTCTTCGTGAGCAGTTCTTC. Amino acid sequence: CASSSTGGFLREQFF.

Points on this clone: Other DNA variants within this sample encode the same CDR3. J is TRBJ2-7 and V is TRBV18; D remains ambiguous. CDR3 length: 13 residues. Trimming stripped 0 bases from V and 0 bases from J, with 3 bases between. The germline V gene has CDR1 KGHSH and CDR2 LQKENI. CDR3 sequence (DNA): TGTGCCAGCTCACCACCATCCTCCTACGAGCAGTACTTC. This encodes CASSPPSSYEQYF.

The chain recombines TRBV7-7 with TRBJ2-1, with no clear D. Trimming took 5 bases from V and 4 from J, leaving 18 bases between them. This CDR3 contains 16 residues. CDR1 is SSHAT, CDR2 FNYEAQ, per germline (reference sequence). This CDR3 is CASSPASAVSYNEQFF. CDR3 bases: TGTGCCAGCAGCCCCGCTAGTGCGGTATCTTACAATGAGCAGTTCTTC. Based on the CDR3 plus reference TRBV7-7 and TRBJ2-1, the full variable domain is GAGVSQSPRYKVTKRGQDVTLRCDPISSHATLYWYQQALGQGPEFLTYFNYEAQPDKSGLPSDRFSAERPEGSISTLTIQRTEQRDSAMYRCASSPASAVSYNEQFFGPGTRLTVL.

This chain joins TRBV7-6 and TRBJ1-5; possible D gene TRBD1, 5 bases. Trimming took off 5 bases at V and 6 bases at J, with 14 bases between the two ends. CDR1 SGHVS and CDR2 FNYEAQ come from the germline V gene. The CDR3 contains 14 residues. The CDR3 bases are TGTGCCAGCAGCGTGACAGATGGAGGTCAGCCCCAGCATTTT. Translated: CASSVTDGGQPQHF.

In this sample, this clone turned up once. This chain joins TRBV29-1 and TRBJ1-1; D gene uncertain. V was clipped by 5 bases and J by 7 bases, with 14 bases between them. The CDR3 is made up of 12 amino acids. The germline CDR1 and CDR2 sequences are SQVTM and ANQGSEA. The CDR3 DNA follows: TGCAGCGTTTCGACACCCGGACTTGAAGCTTTCTTT. This sequence encodes CSVSTPGLEAFF.

The rearrangement links TRBV5-1 to TRBJ1-5, with 9 bases fitting TRBD1. The CDR3 contains 15 residues. V trimming: 0 bases; J trimming: 6 bases; junction bases outside the gene matches: 4. Germline lookup yields CDR1 SGHRS and CDR2 YFSETQ. The CDR3 DNA is TGCGCCAGCAGCTTGGGAGGGACAGGGAGTCAGCCCCAGCATTTT. Encoded protein: CASSLGGTGSQPQHF.